This T cell receptor (beta chain) was recorded in a study of shared clonotypes between healthy human individuals. With respect to this clone: Its antigen is unknown.

Study outcomes and limitations: All-four-donor shared clonotypes had higher generation probabilities than non-shared clonotypes did. Naive subsets generally exceeded memory subsets in estimated richness.

Several immunoSEQ plates held equal portions of the genomic DNA taken from each subset. Sequencing was performed with immunoSEQ multiplex PCR; in TCRdb, only in-frame clones are kept and a portion is missing. The profile shows 500,000 to 550,000 clones, roughly 95% of them singletons. This CDR3 region has 11 residues. Germline lookup yields CDR1 SGHAT and CDR2 FQNNGV. The germline V and J ends were trimmed by 3 bases and 5 bases, with 4 bases remaining between them. This receptor was identified in a young woman in good health. Source material: naive CD4+ T cells sorted from blood. Subset here: CD45RA+ positively selected. The chain links TRBV11-2 to TRBJ2-5; no firm D call. The CDR3 nucleotides are TGTGCCAGCAGCTTCAGGGAGACCCAGTACTTC. Encoded protein: CASSFRETQYF.